This T cell receptor (beta chain) is from a study of early T cells in non-severe SARS-CoV-2 infection. Germline-derived CDR1 and CDR2 are SGHDT and YYEEEE. The ends were cut back, 7 bases at V and 5 bases at J, with 18 bases in the middle. The CDR3 runs to 14 residues. Researchers tagged individual cDNA molecules with unique molecular identifiers. TCRdb reprocessed the 5' RACE reads via MiXCR and lists one record per CDR3 protein. Of fewer than 50,000 distinct CDR3 sequences listed, 4% to 4.5% are singletons. This clonotype appeared many times. Sequencing used whole blood. The rearrangement uses TRBV5-6 and TRBJ1-1; a weak D match, TRBD1 (6 bases). This TCR derives from an adult who was a healthcare worker with PCR-confirmed SARS-CoV-2 infection or an uninfected control (not recorded which). The CDR3 sequence is CASRRRGSMTEAFF. Here the CDR3 DNA reads TGTGCCAGCCGGAGAAGGGGGTCTATGACTGAAGCTTTCTTT. The full variable domain, completed using reference TRBV5-6 and TRBJ1-1, is DAGVTQSPTHLIKTRGQQVTLRCSPKSGHDTVSWYQQALGQGPQFIFQYYEEEERQRGNFPDRFSGHQFPNYSSELNVNALLLGDSALYLCASRRRGSMTEAFFGQGTRLTVV.